This T cell receptor (beta chain) came from a study of CD8 T cell repertoires and HIV-1 epitope variants. Study-wide context: Controls were a CMV, EBV and flu peptide pool, Ebola AY9 negative control, and no-peptide well. Epitopes were three Gag families plus Nef HW9 and YT9. Autologous T cell-negative cells served as antigen-presenting cells in equal numbers. Overall study results and limits: Eight to ten TCR beta clonotypes were antigen-specific, 5 or 6 apparently recognizing autologous or escape variants.

Using immunoSEQ multiplex PCR, the repertoire was profiled, and TCRdb retains in-frame clones only, with some absent. The sample shows about 4,900 clones, around two thirds of them seen only once. With 2 bases clipped from V and 0 bases from J, the junction kept 4 bases outside the gene matches. The CDR3 runs to 16 residues. Germline values: CDR1 SGHTA, CDR2 FQGTGA. Turning to this clone: The antigen remains unidentified.

Sequencing used cultured CD8+ T cells derived from PBMCs. The sequence was obtained from a male donor with HIV. The gene calls are TRBV7-3 and TRBJ2-5, with TRBD2 matching over 9 bases. This chain's CDR3 is CASSLQAGGYQETQYF. In DNA, the CDR3 is TGTGCCAGCAGCTTACAAGCGGGGGGTTACCAAGAGACCCAGTACTTC. Full variable domain (remainder filled in from reference TRBV7-3 and TRBJ2-5): GAGVSQTPSNKVTEKGKYVELRCDPISGHTALYWYRQSLGQGPEFLIYFQGTGAADDSGLPNDRFFAVRPEGSVSTLKIQRTERGDSAVYLCASSLQAGGYQETQYFGPGTRLLVL.